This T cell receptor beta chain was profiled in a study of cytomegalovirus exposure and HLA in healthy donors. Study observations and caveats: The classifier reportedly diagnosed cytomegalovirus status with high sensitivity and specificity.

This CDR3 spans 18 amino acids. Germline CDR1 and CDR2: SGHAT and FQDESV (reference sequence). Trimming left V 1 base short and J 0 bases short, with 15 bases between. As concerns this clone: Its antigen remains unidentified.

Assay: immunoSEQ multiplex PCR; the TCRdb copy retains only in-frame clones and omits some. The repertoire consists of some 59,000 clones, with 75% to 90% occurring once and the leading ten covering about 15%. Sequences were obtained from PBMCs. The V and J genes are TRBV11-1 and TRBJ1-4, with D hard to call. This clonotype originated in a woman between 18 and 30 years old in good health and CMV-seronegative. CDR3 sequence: CASSLGVGLRATNEKLFF. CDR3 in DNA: TGTGCCAGCAGCTTAGGGGTGGGCTTAAGAGCAACTAATGAAAAACTGTTTTTT.